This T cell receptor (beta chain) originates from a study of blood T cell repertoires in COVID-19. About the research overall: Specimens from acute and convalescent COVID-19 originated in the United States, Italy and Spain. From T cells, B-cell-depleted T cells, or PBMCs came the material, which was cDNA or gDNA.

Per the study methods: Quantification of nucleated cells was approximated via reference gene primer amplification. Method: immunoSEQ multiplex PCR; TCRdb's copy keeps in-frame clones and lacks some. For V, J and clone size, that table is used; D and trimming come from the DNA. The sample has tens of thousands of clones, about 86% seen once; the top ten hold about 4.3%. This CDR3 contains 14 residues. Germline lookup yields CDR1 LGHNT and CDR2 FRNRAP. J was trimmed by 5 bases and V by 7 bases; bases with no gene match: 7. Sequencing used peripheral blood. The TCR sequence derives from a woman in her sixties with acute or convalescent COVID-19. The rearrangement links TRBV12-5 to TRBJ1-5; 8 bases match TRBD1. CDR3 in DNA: TGTGCTAGTGTGACAGGGGAGGTAGATCAGCCCCAGCATTTT. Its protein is CASVTGEVDQPQHF.